A single sample gave rise to the 19 T cell receptor beta chains below, sequenced in a study of blood T cell repertoires in COVID-19. Profiled with immunoSEQ multiplex PCR; TCRdb holds only in-frame clones, not every one. The table lists fewer than 200,000 clones, 60% to 80% of them singletons. Material for sequencing was PBMCs or T cells enriched from blood (not recorded which). All receptors derive from a woman aged 50 to 60 who had recovered from COVID-19.

This clone was picked up a small number of times. The chain combines TRBV4-2 with TRBJ1-4, with 7 bases fitting TRBD1. CDR3 length: 15 amino acids. Trimming cost V 1 base and J 7 bases; bases outside gene matches: 6. Looked up from germline, CDR1 is LGHNA and CDR2 is YNFKEQ. The CDR3 coding sequence is TGTGCCAGCAGCCAAGCGCAGGGGGTTGCTGAAAAACTGTTTTTT. Its translation: CASSQAQGVAEKLFF.

The V call is TRBV19, the J call TRBJ1-2, with 7 nucleotides matching TRBD1. V was pared by 8 bases and J by 1 base, with 4 bases of the junction left unmatched. The CDR3 contains 13 residues. The germline V gene has CDR1 LNHDA and CDR2 SQIVND (reference sequence). The CDR3 spells CASGTANNYGYTF. The CDR3 DNA sequence: TGTGCCAGTGGGACAGCCAATAACTATGGCTACACCTTC. The whole variable domain, remainder taken from reference TRBV19 and TRBJ1-2, is DGGITQSPKYLFRKEGQNVTLSCEQNLNHDAMYWYRQDPGQGLRLIYYSQIVNDFQKGDIAEGYSVSREKKESFPLTVTSAQKNPTAFYLCASGTANNYGYTFGSGTRLTVV.

This clone showed up just once. This chain links TRBV29-1 with TRBJ2-7, with D possibly matching TRBD1 (6 bases). Trimming pared 6 bases from V and 1 base from J, leaving 10 bases between. The germline gives CDR1 SQVTM, CDR2 ANQGSEA. The CDR3 loop spans 12 amino acids. CDR3 coding DNA: TGCAGCGTGGGGGCGGGTTCCTACGAGCAGTACTTC. It is translated as CSVGAGSYEQYF.

The rearrangement links TRBV5-1 to TRBJ1-3; D is ambiguous. This CDR3 region has 14 residues. Germline CDR1 and CDR2: SGHRS and YFSETQ. Between the trimmed V and J ends, which lost 4 bases and 4 bases, there was a span of 12 bases. CDR3 nucleotide sequence: TGCGCCAGCAGCCCCCGTGGGAGAGGAAACACCATATATTTT. It codes for CASSPRGRGNTIYF.

CDR3 in amino acids: CASSLIGLAGTTDTQYF. DNA of the CDR3: TGTGCCAGCAGCTTAATTGGACTAGCGGGGACCACAGATACGCAGTATTTT. The V and J genes are TRBV7-2 and TRBJ2-3; TRBD2 aligns across 12 bases. The CDR3 has 17 residues. Looked up from germline, CDR1 is SGHTA and CDR2 is FQGNSA. The J segment lost 2 bases and the V segment lost 2 bases, leaving 5 bases of the junction unmatched.

The chain recombines TRBV24-1 with TRBJ1-4, with TRBD1 identical over 7 bases. Unmatched junction bases numbered 9, after V lost 4 bases and J lost 11 bases. Germline V CDR1 and CDR2: KGHDR, SFDVKD. The CDR3 loop spans 14 amino acids. CDR3: CATSDPSQGWKLFF. CDR3 DNA sequence: TGTGCCACCAGTGACCCCTCACAGGGGTGGAAACTGTTTTTT.

The chain uses TRBV4-1 and TRBJ1-1; D remains ambiguous. Trimming pared 0 bases from V and 1 base from J, leaving 9 bases between. Germline CDR1 is MGHRA and CDR2 is YSYEKL. The CDR3 runs 15 residues. The CDR3 protein is CASSQEEDPNTEAFF. The CDR3 DNA is TGCGCCAGCAGCCAAGAGGAGGATCCGAACACTGAAGCTTTCTTT.

V usage is TRBV3-1 (or the pseudogene TRBV3-2) and J usage is TRBJ1-2; a weak D match, TRBD1 (6 bases). The germline V and J ends were trimmed by 2 bases and 4 bases, with 14 bases remaining between them. Germline-derived CDR1 and CDR2 are LGHDT and YNNKEL (reference sequence). There are 15 residues in the CDR3. The CDR3: CASSQTLTGLYGYTF. Written as DNA, the CDR3 is TGTGCCAGCAGCCAAACATTAACAGGGCTCTATGGCTACACCTTC.

Only one count was recorded for this clone. CDR3 in DNA: TGTGCCAGCAGCCAAGAGAGCGGGAGGGTATACAATGAGCAGTTCTTC. Encoded protein: CASSQESGRVYNEQFF. The chain employs TRBV4-2 and TRBJ2-1, with 10 bases aligning to TRBD2. The CDR3 contains 16 residues. Trimming removed 0 bases from V and 4 bases from J; junction bases left unmatched: 3. From germline, CDR1 is LGHNA and CDR2 YNFKEQ.

The J gene is TRBJ1-6, the V gene TRBV28; possibly TRBD1 for D (6 bases). V shed 7 bases and J shed 10 bases, with 17 bases lying between them. Per the germline V gene, CDR1 is MDHEN and CDR2 is SYDVKM. The length of the CDR3 is 14 residues. The CDR3 DNA is TGTGCCAGCACCCCGGGACAAGTGGAGTCACCCCTCCACTTT. Amino acid sequence: CASTPGQVESPLHF.

The chain joins TRBV11-2 to TRBJ2-7, with D maybe TRBD2 (5 bases). CDR3 length: 16 residues. In germline, CDR1 is SGHAT, CDR2 FQNNGV. Trimming shortened V by 7 bases and J by 7 bases, and 26 bases separated the two germline ends. The CDR3 DNA sequence: TGTGCCAGCAACCTCTTACGACTAACCGATACGGGGGAGCAGTACTTC. Encoded protein: CASNLLRLTDTGEQYF.

This clone was counted a single time. The CDR3 bases are TGTGCCAGCTCGTCGACAGGGAAGACTGAAGCTTTCTTT. Its translation is CASSSTGKTEAFF. This sequence joins TRBV18 and TRBJ1-1, with 7 bases fitting TRBD1. The CDR3 spans 13 residues. Germline CDR1 KGHSH, CDR2 LQKENI. Trimming at V came to 6 bases and at J to 5 bases, leaving 6 bases not matched to a gene.

The rearrangement links TRBV7-2 to TRBJ1-5, with D possibly being TRBD1 (5 bases). Germline lookup yields CDR1 SGHTA and CDR2 FQGNSA. CDR3 length: 16 amino acids. V was pared by 1 base and J by 2 bases, with 12 bases between. This CDR3 is CASSLGGPIGNQPQHF. Here the CDR3 DNA reads TGTGCCAGCAGCTTAGGGGGCCCTATAGGCAATCAGCCCCAGCATTTT.

The chain has TRBV7-9 and TRBJ2-3; TRBD2 matches 7 bases. V dropped 4 bases and J dropped 3; count of bases not matched to a gene: 7. The CDR3 is 15 amino acids. The germline gives CDR1 SEHNR, CDR2 FQNEAQ (reference sequence). The CDR3 spells CASSSLNGRTDTQYF. The CDR3 DNA follows: TGTGCCAGCAGCTCTCTGAACGGGAGGACAGATACGCAGTATTTT.

The J gene is TRBJ2-3, the V gene TRBV29-1; D might be TRBD2 (5 bases). V shed 1 base and J shed 2 bases, with 10 bases lying between them. The CDR3 covers 14 residues. The germline V gene encodes CDR1 SQVTM and CDR2 ANQGSEA. CDR3 sequence reads: CSVEVSGITDTQYF. DNA for the CDR3: TGCAGCGTTGAAGTATCGGGGATCACAGATACGCAGTATTTT.

CDR3 region: CARSPLEGSSYEQYF. DNA of the CDR3: TGTGCCAGAAGCCCTCTGGAGGGGAGCTCCTACGAGCAGTACTTC. The chain has TRBV5-3 and TRBJ2-7; a possible D gene is TRBD2 (6 bases). TRBV5-3 is an open reading frame whose function is uncertain. CDR3 length: 15 residues. V lost 4 bases and J lost 0, with 14 bases in between.

This clone showed up just once. This chain links TRBV2 with TRBJ2-1; the D gene is possibly TRBD2 (5 bases). The germline V gene has CDR1 SNHLY and CDR2 FYNNEI. Trimming took 3 bases from V and 2 from J, leaving 11 bases between them. CDR3 length: 15 amino acids. The CDR3 sequence is CASSDSGTTYNEQFF. DNA of the CDR3: TGTGCCAGCAGTGATTCGGGAACTACCTACAATGAGCAGTTCTTC.

This clone appeared a few times. One end of the junction does not line up with germline, which may come from a read error. This chain connects TRBV3-1 (or the pseudogene TRBV3-2) to TRBJ2-1; TRBD2 might be the D (5 bases). In germline, CDR1 is LGHDT, CDR2 YNNKEL (reference sequence). CDR3 length: 14 amino acids. The CDR3 DNA reads as TGTGCCAGCAGTCAAGAGGGCACTCCCAATGAGCAGTTCTTC. Protein sequence: CASSQEGTPNEQFF.

This clone appeared a single time. The chain recombines TRBV4-3 with TRBJ1-4, with a weak D call TRBD1 (6 bases). This CDR3 comprises 19 residues. Trimming left V 0 bases short and J 0 bases short, with 17 bases between. The germline V gene has CDR1 LGHNA and CDR2 YSLEER. This CDR3 is CASSQEVFRGAATNEKLFF. DNA for the CDR3: TGCGCCAGCAGCCAAGAAGTTTTCAGGGGAGCGGCAACTAATGAAAAACTGTTTTTT.